The text below deals with one T cell receptor beta chain. Its specific antigen is unknown. Base qualities are missing; no much larger clone stands one base away. The collaborating institutions used their own protocols to collect whole blood in K2EDTA tubes. For TCRbeta analysis, collaborators shipped samples as frozen whole blood, isolated PBMCs, or DNA extracted from either of those sample types. This entry comes from a study of blood T cell repertoires in COVID-19 (dated by TCRdb to the early 2020s). For the wider study: Samples from collaborators originated in the United States, Italy and Spain and spanned both the acute and convalescent phases of COVID-19. The sample metadata nearly always contained a de-identified subject ID, COVID-19 status, age in years and sex. The samples were drawn from two sources: the first 160 participants of the ongoing ImmuneRACE study, and 1,000 to 1,500 subjects contributed by 6 global collaborators. The prospective study material was composed of cDNA or gDNA derived from T cells, B-cell-depleted T cells, or PBMCs. The repertoires were released in a freely available public database meant as a resource for research on the immune response to SARS-CoV-2. Deeply sampled blood TCRbeta repertoires from subjects exposed to, actively infected with, or recovered from COVID-19 were included in the dataset. Where available, HLA class I and class II types were obtained from metadata supplied by the sample provider rather than from assay-based typing.

What the study reported, not specific to this receptor: Clinical and demographic metadata were provided uncurated, with the amount varying by source and participant.

TCRbeta CDR3 regions were amplified from genomic DNA using the immunoSEQ Assay, a bias-controlled multiplex PCR. On the authors' methods: Nucleated cell counts per sample were estimated from amplification of reference gene primers within the assay. To quantify the absolute abundance of each unique TCRbeta CDR3 rearrangement, sequence reads were collapsed and filtered. For each sample, productive Simpson clonality was calculated as the square root of Simpson's diversity index across productive rearrangements. TCRdb's version of the immuneACCESS table is confined to in-frame rearrangements and falls short of the full clone set. An unresolved V gene accounts for under half of the shortfall where checked; the remainder is of unknown origin. Clonal size and the V and J genes are those of that table, whereas D and trimming came from the DNA. The sample data list a few hundred thousand clones, and 86% of these were observed just once. The top ten constitute less than 4% of the sample.

The germline V gene supplies CDR1 SGDLS and CDR2 YYNGEE. The CDR3 measures 14 amino acids from cysteine to phenylalanine. Just CDR3 DNA is preserved here, 42 bases in frame from base 1. Here V drops 7 bases and J drops 5 bases, and the junction holds 11 bases not matched to any gene. Material: peripheral blood. The source of this sequence is a man younger than 35 with active or convalescent COVID-19. The V and J genes are TRBV9 and TRBJ2-5, with 7 central nucleotides matching TRBD1. Here the CDR3 is given as CASRPRQGRETQYF. The sequenced DNA is TGTGCCAGCCGCCCGCGACAGGGTAGGGAGACCCAGTACTTC.